Listed here are 29 T cell receptor beta chains from one sample, sequenced in a study of Ad26.COV2.S vaccination and SARS-CoV-2 variants. Repertoires were generated with immunoSEQ multiplex PCR, while TCRdb's copy carries only in-frame clones and drops some. The repertoire includes around 250,000 clones, 87% of them detected once, and under 3% sits in the top ten. Treatment: roughly 18 received Ad26.COV2.S at low or high dose, single or two shots; about 5 received placebo; per-sample allocation not given. The study sampled participants on day 63 after the first vaccine or placebo injection. Sequenced material: peripheral blood, taken in a trial of Ad26.COV2.S vaccine versus placebo. The receptors come from a person aged 18 to 65 who received the Ad26.COV2.S COVID-19 vaccine or a placebo.

This clone was recorded many times. The rearrangement uses TRBV6-6 and TRBJ2-7; 8 nucleotides match TRBD2. Germline CDR1 and CDR2: MNHNY and SVGAGI (reference sequence). Trimming cost V 10 bases and J 0 bases; bases outside gene matches: 8. The CDR3 runs 14 residues. The CDR3 DNA is TGTGCCACTCGGGAGGGGGGTAGCTCCTACGAGCAGTACGTC. Translated: CATREGGSSYEQYV.

J is TRBJ2-2 and V is TRBV7-2; D remains unclear. This CDR3 has 13 amino acids. The V gene lost 2 bases and the J gene lost 6 bases, with 7 bases spanning the gap. Germline CDR1 reads SGHTA; CDR2 reads FQGNSA. This CDR3 is CASSLTGSGELFF. In DNA, the CDR3 is TGTGCCAGCAGCTTAACGGGTTCCGGGGAGCTGTTTTTT.

The V call is TRBV11-1, the J call TRBJ1-2; D is unclear. CDR3 length: 12 amino acids. Trimming left V 5 bases short and J 8 bases short, with 12 bases between. CDR1 and CDR2 (germline): SGHAT, FQDESV (reference sequence). The CDR3 DNA reads TGTGCCAGCAGCGGACTTCTCGGGGGCTACACCTTC. Translation: CASSGLLGGYTF.

The gene calls are TRBV29-1 and TRBJ2-1; 9 bases fit TRBD2. Germline CDR1 SQVTM, CDR2 ANQGSEA. Trimming removed 5 bases from V and 5 bases from J; junction bases left unmatched: 10. The CDR3 totals 15 residues. The CDR3 spells CSVPRVAGDHNEQFF. Written as DNA, the CDR3 is TGCAGCGTTCCCAGGGTAGCGGGGGACCACAATGAGCAGTTCTTC.

The chain joins TRBV2 to TRBJ2-7, with 14 positions matching TRBD2. This CDR3 has 14 amino acids. The junction had 2 bases not matched to a gene; V was cut back by 7 bases and J by 3 bases. The V gene's germline CDR1 is SNHLY and CDR2 FYNNEI. In DNA form, the CDR3 reads TGTGCCAGCAAGGGACTAGCGGGGGTCTACGAGCAGTACTTC. It encodes CASKGLAGVYEQYF.

V gene TRBV3-1 (or the pseudogene TRBV3-2) combines with J gene TRBJ2-3, with TRBD2 as a possible D gene (6 bases). Trimming shortened V by 4 bases and J by 4 bases, and 18 bases separated the two germline ends. The CDR3 has 16 residues. Germline V lookup: CDR1 LGHDT, CDR2 YNNKEL (reference sequence). The CDR3 loop reads CASSPSAGRGADTQYF. The CDR3 bases are TGTGCCAGCAGCCCCTCAGCGGGTCGGGGCGCAGATACGCAGTATTTT.

The V and J genes are TRBV7-3 and TRBJ2-1; perhaps TRBD2 as D (7 bases). Germline CDR1 is SGHTA and CDR2 is FQGTGA. CDR3 length equals 19 residues. Trimming left V 8 bases short and J 7 bases short, with 33 bases between. The CDR3 spells CASASKSQSGGASENEQFF. CDR3 sequence (DNA): TGTGCCAGCGCCTCAAAATCCCAAAGTGGGGGGGCCTCCGAAAATGAGCAGTTCTTC. The full variable domain, its missing parts supplied by reference TRBV7-3 and TRBJ2-1, is GAGVSQTPSNKVTEKGKYVELRCDPISGHTALYWYRQSLGQGPEFLIYFQGTGAADDSGLPNDRFFAVRPEGSVSTLKIQRTERGDSAVYLCASASKSQSGGASENEQFFGPGTRLTVL.

The V gene is TRBV10-3, the J gene TRBJ2-1, with D perhaps being TRBD1 or TRBD2 (5 bases each). The CDR3 runs to 19 residues. The V end was cut by 3 bases, the J end by 0 bases, with 21 bases between. Germline V CDR1 and CDR2: ENHRY, SYGVKD. The CDR3 sequence: CAISDPGWGSPSSYNEQFF. The CDR3 region has the DNA TGTGCCATCAGTGACCCGGGATGGGGGTCCCCTAGCTCCTACAATGAGCAGTTCTTC.

The V and J genes are TRBV27 and TRBJ1-3; 9 positions match TRBD1. Germline CDR1 is MNHEY and CDR2 is SMNVEV (reference sequence). V shed 4 bases, J shed 4 bases, and the junction held 5 bases outside the gene matches. The CDR3 is 15 amino acids. The CDR3 protein is CASSSGTGIGNTIYF. In nucleotides, the CDR3 is TGTGCCAGCAGTTCCGGGACAGGGATCGGAAACACCATATATTTT.

This sequence joins TRBV6-5 and TRBJ1-5, with 10 bases matching TRBD1. The CDR3 spans 15 residues. Losses at the gene ends were 8 bases for V and 6 bases for J; bases not matched to a gene: 10. Per germline, CDR1 MNHEY and CDR2 SVGAGI. The CDR3 sequence is CASAPDRGSGQPQHF. CDR3 sequence (DNA): TGTGCCAGCGCCCCGGACAGGGGGAGTGGTCAGCCCCAGCATTTT.

The chain is built from TRBV5-1 and TRBJ2-3, with 8 bases aligning to TRBD2. The CDR3 has 14 amino acids. The trim removed 2 bases at V and 2 bases at J, leaving 1 base unmatched. Germline CDR1 is SGHRS and CDR2 is YFSETQ. The CDR3 loop is CASSFSGATDTQYF. CDR3 nucleotide sequence: TGCGCCAGCAGCTTTAGCGGGGCCACAGATACGCAGTATTTT.

This chain uses TRBV27 with TRBJ2-3, with TRBD2 as a possible D gene (6 bases). The CDR3 contains 16 residues. V lost 3 bases and J lost 0, with 13 bases in between. Germline V gene sequence: CDR1 MNHEY, CDR2 SMNVEV (reference sequence). This CDR3 reads CASSFPRGSSTDTQYF. The CDR3 DNA follows: TGTGCCAGCAGTTTCCCGCGGGGATCTAGCACAGATACGCAGTATTTT.

The gene calls are TRBV11-2 and TRBJ1-6; D is possibly TRBD1 (5 bases). V lost 3 bases to trimming and J lost 9 bases, with 12 bases between them. Per germline, CDR1 SGHAT and CDR2 FQNNGV. The CDR3 length is 14 residues. CDR3 loop: CASSFSRDVSPLHF. The CDR3 region has the DNA TGTGCCAGCAGCTTCTCCAGGGACGTTTCACCCCTCCACTTT. Looking up the rest from reference TRBV11-2 and TRBJ1-6 gives the full variable domain: EAGVAQSPRYKIIEKRQSVAFWCNPISGHATLYWYQQILGQGPKLLIQFQNNGVVDDSQLPKDRFSAERLKGVDSTLKIQPAKLEDSAVYLCASSFSRDVSPLHFGNGTRLTVT.

The chain has TRBV5-4 and TRBJ1-2; D perhaps matches TRBD1 (5 bases). This CDR3 comprises 16 residues. The germline CDR1 and CDR2 sequences are SGHNT and YYREEE (reference sequence). CDR3 in amino acids: CAATALWGDEDYGYTF. In nucleotides, the CDR3 is TGTGCGGCAACCGCACTCTGGGGGGATGAGGACTATGGCTACACCTTC.

The V gene is TRBV12-3 or TRBV12-4, the J gene TRBJ1-1; D call uncertain. Trimming took 5 bases from V and 2 from J, leaving 9 bases between them. CDR3 length equals 13 residues. CDR3 loop: CASSRKGNTEAFF. The CDR3 DNA follows: TGTGCCAGCAGTCGAAAGGGAAACACTGAAGCTTTCTTT.

This rearrangement joins TRBV7-2 to TRBJ2-2; 10 nucleotides agree with TRBD2. This CDR3 contains 16 residues. The J segment lost 4 bases and the V segment lost 4 bases, leaving 6 bases of the junction unmatched. CDR1 is SGHTA, CDR2 FQGNSA, per germline. The CDR3 loop reads CASSSALAGSTGELFF. The DNA for the CDR3 is TGTGCCAGCAGCTCGGCACTAGCGGGGTCCACCGGGGAGCTGTTTTTT.

V is TRBV7-9 and J is TRBJ2-2; 7 nucleotides align to TRBD2. CDR1 SEHNR and CDR2 FQNEAQ come from the germline V gene (reference sequence). V shed 2 bases, J shed 3 bases, and the junction held 3 bases outside the gene matches. CDR3 length equals 15 residues. The CDR3 protein is CASSLTAGDTGELFF. DNA of the CDR3: TGTGCCAGCAGCTTAACGGCGGGAGACACCGGGGAGCTGTTTTTT.

The chain is built from TRBV9 and TRBJ2-1; D tentatively reads TRBD1 or TRBD2 (6 bases each). The germline gives CDR1 SGDLS, CDR2 YYNGEE. The V end lost 4 bases, the J end lost 7 bases, and 27 bases lay between the germline ends. The CDR3 is made up of 18 amino acids. This CDR3 is CASSPQGGGLRLGNEQFF. In nucleotides, the CDR3 is TGTGCCAGCAGCCCTCAAGGTGGGGGGCTACGCTTAGGGAATGAGCAGTTCTTC.

V is TRBV18 and J is TRBJ2-7; D could derive from TRBD1 or TRBD2 (5 bases each). Germline V gene data show CDR1 as KGHSH and CDR2 as LQKENI. CDR3 size: 14 residues. Trimming cost V 2 bases and J 4 bases, with 12 bases left between them. For the CDR3, the DNA is TGTGCCAGCTCACCAAAAGGGACCCCTTACGAGCAGTACTTC. It translates to CASSPKGTPYEQYF. The whole variable domain, remainder taken from reference TRBV18 and TRBJ2-7, is NAGVMQNPRHLVRRRGQEARLRCSPMKGHSHVYWYRQLPEEGLKFMVYLQKENIIDESGMPKERFSAEFPKEGPSILRIQQVVRGDSAAYFCASSPKGTPYEQYFGPGTRLTVT.

The rearrangement links TRBV9 to TRBJ2-2; the D gene is possibly TRBD1 (6 bases). Germline values: CDR1 SGDLS, CDR2 YYNGEE. The CDR3 is made up of 14 amino acids. Trimming pared 1 base from V and 3 bases from J, leaving 7 bases between. The CDR3 reads CASSVKGDTGELFF. CDR3 nucleotides: TGTGCCAGCAGCGTAAAGGGGGACACCGGGGAGCTGTTTTTT.

This clone has a single count. The rearrangement uses TRBV6-5 and TRBJ1-5; D gene uncertain. With 6 bases removed from V and 6 bases from J, the gap between germline ends came to 12 bases. The CDR3 spans 13 residues. Per germline, CDR1 MNHEY and CDR2 SVGAGI. The CDR3 DNA reads as TGTGCCAGCAGGAGGGCCGGGTCTCAGCCCCAGCATTTT. The encoded protein is CASRRAGSQPQHF.

This clone is a singleton in its sample. The chain joins TRBV7-3 to TRBJ2-7; perhaps TRBD2 as D (5 bases). Trimming removed 2 bases at V and 3 bases at J, with 8 bases between. Germline-derived CDR1 and CDR2 are SGHTA and FQGTGA. CDR3 length equals 13 residues. CDR3 sequence (DNA): TGTGCCAGCAGCTTATATGCGGGCTACGAGCAGTACGTC. It encodes CASSLYAGYEQYV.

CDR3 DNA: TGTGCCAGCAGCCTTAGCGGGGGAAACTACAATGAGCAGTTCTTC. As protein: CASSLSGGNYNEQFF. The V gene is TRBV14, the J gene TRBJ2-1, with 9 bases lining up with TRBD2. The CDR3 loop spans 15 amino acids. V shed 4 bases, J shed 3 bases, and the junction held 4 bases outside the gene matches. Germline CDR1 SGHDN, CDR2 FVKESK.

The gene calls are TRBV19 and TRBJ2-3, with no clear D. CDR3 length: 16 residues. Trimming stripped 5 bases from V and 0 bases from J, with 15 bases between. Looked up from germline, CDR1 is LNHDA and CDR2 is SQIVND (reference sequence). CDR3 coding DNA: TGTGCCAGTAGTCCCCTTGGTCTTGGTAGCACAGATACGCAGTATTTT. Translated: CASSPLGLGSTDTQYF. The variable domain in full, completed from reference TRBV19 and TRBJ2-3, reads DGGITQSPKYLFRKEGQNVTLSCEQNLNHDAMYWYRQDPGQGLRLIYYSQIVNDFQKGDIAEGYSVSREKKESFPLTVTSAQKNPTAFYLCASSPLGLGSTDTQYFGPGTRLTVL.

J is TRBJ2-5 and V is TRBV18; 11 nucleotides match TRBD2. The CDR3 extends over 17 amino acids. After removal of 3 bases from V and 1 base from J, the junction contained 7 bases not matched to a gene. The germline gives CDR1 KGHSH, CDR2 LQKENI. CDR3 region: CASSPLAGGGIQETQYF. In nucleotides, the CDR3 is TGTGCCAGCTCACCGCTAGCGGGGGGCGGCATCCAAGAGACCCAGTACTTC.

This chain connects TRBV20-1 to TRBJ1-2; TRBD1 agrees at 7 bases. The CDR3 is 11 amino acids. Germline CDR1 is DFQATT and CDR2 is SNEGSKA (reference sequence). The ends lost 7 bases at V and 8 bases at J; junction bases unmatched: 7. In nucleotides, the CDR3 is TGCAGTGGTTCCACAGGGGTCGGCTACACCTTC. Its protein is CSGSTGVGYTF.

The chain links TRBV18 to TRBJ2-2, with 9 bases aligning to TRBD1. The CDR3 is 14 amino acids. With 6 bases clipped from V and 4 bases from J, the junction kept 3 bases outside the gene matches. The germline V gene has CDR1 KGHSH and CDR2 LQKENI. In nucleotides, the CDR3 is TGTGCCAGCTCCGGGACAGGGACCACCGGGGAGCTGTTTTTT. Amino acids: CASSGTGTTGELFF.

The CDR3 DNA is TGTGCCAGCAGTGAACGAGGGGCGGGAGCGGGTTCCTCCTACAATGAGCAGTTCTTC. Residues: CASSERGAGAGSSYNEQFF. The chain has TRBV6-1 and TRBJ2-1; 7 bases line up with TRBD2. The germline CDR1 and CDR2 sequences are MNHNS and SASEGT. Trimming removed 2 bases from V and 0 bases from J; junction bases left unmatched: 13. The CDR3 contains 19 residues.

V is TRBV6-1 and J is TRBJ1-2; D may be TRBD1 (6 bases). Germline CDR1 MNHNS, CDR2 SASEGT. With 2 bases removed from V and 3 bases from J, the gap between germline ends came to 19 bases. The CDR3 runs 17 residues. CDR3 loop: CASSEWTVSVADYGYTF. The CDR3 coding sequence is TGTGCCAGCAGTGAATGGACAGTATCCGTCGCTGACTATGGCTACACCTTC.